The 10 T cell receptor beta chains presented below share a single source sample, sequenced in a study of OX40 agonist ivuxolimab in advanced cancers. The table came from immunoSEQ multiplex PCR; TCRdb's copy has only in-frame clones and leaves some out. The repertoire has 12,000 to 15,000 clones, around nine tenths of them found once; the top ten carry more than 6%. The sequenced sample was CD4+ or CD8+ T cells sorted from blood, obtained in a trial of the OX40 agonist ivuxolimab. These receptors all come from an adult with an advanced solid tumor such as melanoma, head and neck, liver or kidney cancer.

Only one count was recorded for this clone. V usage is TRBV6-1 and J usage is TRBJ1-1; perhaps TRBD1 as D (6 bases). The CDR3 totals 13 residues. Germline CDR1 reads MNHNS; CDR2 reads SASEGT. V dropped 6 bases and J dropped 1 base, with 9 bases sitting between them. The CDR3 DNA reads as TGTGCCAGCAGCCGGGACAAGAACACTGAAGCTTTCTTT. Residues: CASSRDKNTEAFF.

This rearrangement joins TRBV19 to TRBJ1-2; TRBD1 aligns across 8 bases. Per the germline V gene, CDR1 is LNHDA and CDR2 is SQIVND (reference sequence). The ends lost 6 bases at V and 7 bases at J; junction bases unmatched: 10. The CDR3 is made up of 14 amino acids. This chain's CDR3 is CASRTDREVAGYTF. The CDR3 region has the DNA TGTGCCAGTAGAACGGACAGGGAGGTTGCTGGCTACACCTTC. Combining the CDR3 with reference TRBV19 and TRBJ1-2 gives the whole variable domain DGGITQSPKYLFRKEGQNVTLSCEQNLNHDAMYWYRQDPGQGLRLIYYSQIVNDFQKGDIAEGYSVSREKKESFPLTVTSAQKNPTAFYLCASRTDREVAGYTFGSGTRLTVV.

V is TRBV30 and J is TRBJ2-1; 11 bases agree with TRBD2. Germline V gene data show CDR1 as GTSNPN and CDR2 as SVGIG (reference sequence). J was trimmed by 3 bases and V by 2 bases; bases with no gene match: 6. The CDR3 is made up of 16 amino acids. The CDR3 loop is CAWSLRTSGFYNEQFF. The CDR3 coding sequence is TGTGCCTGGAGTTTGAGGACTAGCGGGTTCTACAATGAGCAGTTCTTC. The full variable domain, with the rest looked up from reference TRBV30 and TRBJ2-1, is SQTIHQWPATLVQPVGSPLSLECTVEGTSNPNLYWYRQAAGRGLQLLFYSVGIGQISSEVPQNLSASRPQDRQFILSSKKLLLSDSGFYLCAWSLRTSGFYNEQFFGPGTRLTVL.

The chain employs TRBV5-6 and TRBJ2-7, with D tentatively TRBD1 (5 bases). The ends were cut back, 4 bases at V and 3 bases at J, with 8 bases in the middle. CDR1 SGHDT and CDR2 YYEEEE come from the germline V gene. The CDR3 is 12 amino acids. The CDR3 DNA sequence: TGTGCCAGCAGCATTCAGGGCTACGAGCAGTACTTC. Protein sequence: CASSIQGYEQYF.

There are a few counts of this clone. The rearrangement links TRBV18 to TRBJ2-7, with D hard to call. The V gene's germline CDR1 is KGHSH and CDR2 LQKENI. The CDR3 has 14 amino acids. The ends were cut back, 6 bases at V and 0 bases at J, with 12 bases in the middle. The CDR3, as DNA: TGTGCCAGCTCGCCTGAGAGGAGCTCCTACGAGCAGTACTTC. Its translation: CASSPERSSYEQYF.

The chain couples TRBV7-9 to TRBJ2-1; D gene ambiguous. This CDR3 is built from 13 residues. V was clipped by 5 bases and J by 6 bases, with 11 bases between them. In germline, CDR1 is SEHNR, CDR2 FQNEAQ (reference sequence). CDR3 sequence (DNA): TGTGCCAGCAGCACCGGAAGGGCCAATGAGCAGTTCTTC. Translation gives CASSTGRANEQFF.

The chain uses TRBV11-1 and TRBJ2-5; D may be TRBD2 (5 bases). V was trimmed by 6 bases and J by 2 bases, leaving 13 bases between them. This CDR3 is built from 14 residues. CDR1 is SGHAT and CDR2 is FQDESV in the germline V gene (reference sequence). The CDR3 DNA is TGTGCCAGCAGTCGACCGGGAATTCAAGAGACCCAGTACTTC. Its translation is CASSRPGIQETQYF.

The chain joins TRBV19 to TRBJ1-1; weak D call: TRBD1 (6 bases). The germline V and J ends were trimmed by 5 bases and 0 bases, with 7 bases remaining between them. CDR1 is LNHDA and CDR2 is SQIVND in the germline V gene (reference sequence). This CDR3 spans 13 amino acids. CDR3 nucleotides: TGTGCCAGTAGTGACAGGTTGAACACTGAAGCTTTCTTT. This translates into CASSDRLNTEAFF.

The chain couples TRBV4-2 to TRBJ1-2; tentative D call: TRBD1 (6 bases). Per germline, CDR1 LGHNA and CDR2 YNFKEQ. Trimming shortened V by 4 bases and J by 0 bases, and 15 bases separated the two germline ends. CDR3 size: 16 residues. The CDR3: CASSRDRFSANYGYTF. In nucleotides, the CDR3 is TGTGCCAGCAGCCGAGACAGGTTCTCGGCTAACTATGGCTACACCTTC.

V and J are TRBV2 and TRBJ1-6; tentative D call: TRBD1 (6 bases). Germline assignment: CDR1 SNHLY and CDR2 FYNNEI. Trimming shortened V by 3 bases and J by 1 base, and 7 bases separated the two germline ends. The CDR3 totals 15 residues. The CDR3 protein is CASSEGASYNSPLHF. In DNA form, the CDR3 reads TGTGCCAGCAGTGAGGGGGCTTCCTATAATTCACCCCTCCACTTT.